Described below is a single TCR beta chain sequence and its context. Other DNA sequences from this sample encode an identical CDR3 as well. CDR3 length: 17 residues. The V segment lost 3 bases and the J segment 3 bases; nucleotides outside the gene matches: 5. Germline values: CDR1 SGHNT, CDR2 YYREEE (reference sequence). These data belong to a study of shared clonotypes between healthy human individuals. Libraries were prepared by immunoSEQ multiplex PCR; TCRdb keeps only in-frame clonotypes and omits some of them. This table holds approximately 2.4 million clones, approximately 96% found once. Sequences were obtained from naive CD4+ T cells sorted from blood. The subset was: CD45RA+ positively selected. The chain employs TRBV5-4 and TRBJ2-1; TRBD2 agrees at 14 bases. The sequence was collected from a man in his late teens or twenties in good health. The CDR3 region is CASSSGLAGASYNEQFF. DNA for the CDR3: TGTGCCAGCAGCTCGGGACTAGCGGGAGCTAGCTACAATGAGCAGTTCTTC.